Described below is a single T cell receptor beta chain sequence and its context. CDR1 is SGHRS and CDR2 is YFSETQ in the germline V gene. V shed 3 bases and J shed 6 bases, with 13 bases lying between them. This CDR3 contains 13 residues. The data belong to a study of blood T cell repertoires in COVID-19. Whole-study context: Whether acute or convalescent, the COVID-19 samples came from the United States, Italy and Spain. PBMCs, B-cell-depleted T cells, or T cells provided the cDNA or gDNA that made up the material.

Original methodology: From reference gene primer amplification, estimates of nucleated cell counts were derived. Repertoires were generated with immunoSEQ multiplex PCR, while TCRdb's copy carries only in-frame clones and drops some. V and J calls and clone size are as listed in that table; D and trimming were resolved from the DNA. Altogether roughly 53,000 clones are present, about 76% being singletons, with the ten largest covering roughly a fifth. The sequence derives from a man between 45 and 60 years old with active or convalescent COVID-19. The specimen sequenced was peripheral blood. The genes are TRBV5-1 and TRBJ2-7; weak D call: TRBD1 (6 bases). The CDR3 DNA follows: TGCGCCAGCAGCTCGGACCTAGGGGGCGAGCAGTACTTC. It translates to CASSSDLGGEQYF. Based on the CDR3 plus reference TRBV5-1 and TRBJ2-7, the full variable domain is KAGVTQTPRYLIKTRGQQVTLSCSPISGHRSVSWYQQTPGQGLQFLFEYFSETQRNKGNFPGRFSGRQFSNSRSEMNVSTLELGDSALYLCASSSDLGGEQYFGPGTRLTVT.